The clone carrying this TCR beta chain was recorded many times. Its antigen is still unknown. None of the patients had undergone any treatment ahead of thyroid surgery. The CDR3 contains 15 residues. Trimming shortened V by 2 bases and J by 0 bases, and 7 bases separated the two germline ends. Looked up from germline, CDR1 is MDHEN and CDR2 is SYDVKM. The sample belongs to a study of metastatic and nonmetastatic thyroid tumors. Study-wide context: Repertoires of blood and of tissue (tumor or nodule) from malignant and benign thyroid patients were compared.

In the original workflow: The study built a papillary thyroid cancer distant-metastasis classifier from CDR3 differences across clinicopathological groups. TCRdb re-called the PCR reads with MiXCR. In this record, the V and J calls reflect TCRdb's handling and not the investigators' own analysis. The sample lists about 53,000 clones; 20% were seen once. Overall study results and limits: Significantly higher TCR beta diversity was reportedly seen in malignant thyroid tumors than benign nodules, in blood and tumor.

This chain links TRBV28 with TRBJ1-4; D possibly corresponds to TRBD1 (5 bases). This TCR was sampled from a female donor with papillary thyroid cancer or a benign thyroid nodule (not recorded which). Some clones in this sample may be carry-over from other donors' samples. Sequencing was carried out using blood. CDR3 sequence reads: CASSLATATNEKLFF. CDR3 sequence (DNA): TGTGCCAGCAGTTTAGCGACAGCAACTAATGAAAAACTGTTTTTT.